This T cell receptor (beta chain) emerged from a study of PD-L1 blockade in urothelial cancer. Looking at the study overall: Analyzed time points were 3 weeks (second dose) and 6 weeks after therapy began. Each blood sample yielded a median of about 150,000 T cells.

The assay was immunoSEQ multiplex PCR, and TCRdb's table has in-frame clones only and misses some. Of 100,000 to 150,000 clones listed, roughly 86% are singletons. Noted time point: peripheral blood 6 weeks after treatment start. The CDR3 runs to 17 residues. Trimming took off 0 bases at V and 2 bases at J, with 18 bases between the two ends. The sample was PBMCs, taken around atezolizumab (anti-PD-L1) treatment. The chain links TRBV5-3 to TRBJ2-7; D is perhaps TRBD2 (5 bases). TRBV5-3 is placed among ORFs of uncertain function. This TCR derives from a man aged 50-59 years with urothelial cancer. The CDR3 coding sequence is TGTGCCAGAAGCTTGGAACGGGAAACCCCCAACGCCTACGAGCAGTACTTC. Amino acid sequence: CARSLERETPNAYEQYF.